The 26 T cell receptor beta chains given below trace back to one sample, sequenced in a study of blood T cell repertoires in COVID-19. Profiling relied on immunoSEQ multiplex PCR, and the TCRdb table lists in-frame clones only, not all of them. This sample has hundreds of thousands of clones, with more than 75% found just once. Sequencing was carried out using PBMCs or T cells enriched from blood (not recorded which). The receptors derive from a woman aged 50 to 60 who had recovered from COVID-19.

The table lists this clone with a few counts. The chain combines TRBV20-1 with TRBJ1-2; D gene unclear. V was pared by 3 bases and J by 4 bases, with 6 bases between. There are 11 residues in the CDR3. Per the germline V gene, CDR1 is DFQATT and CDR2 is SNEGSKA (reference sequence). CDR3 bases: TGCAGTGCTAGCACAAGCTATGGCTACACCTTC. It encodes CSASTSYGYTF.

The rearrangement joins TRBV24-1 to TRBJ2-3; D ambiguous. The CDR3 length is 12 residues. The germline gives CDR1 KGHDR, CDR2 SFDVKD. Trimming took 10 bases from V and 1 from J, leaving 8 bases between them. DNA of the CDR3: TGTGCCACGAGCCTAGGCACAGATACGCAGTATTTT. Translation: CATSLGTDTQYF.

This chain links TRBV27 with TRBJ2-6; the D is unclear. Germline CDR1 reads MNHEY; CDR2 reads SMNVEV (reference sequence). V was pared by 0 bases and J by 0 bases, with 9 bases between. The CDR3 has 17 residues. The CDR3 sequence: CASSLSPTVSGANVLTF. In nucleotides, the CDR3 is TGTGCCAGCAGTTTATCCCCAACTGTCTCTGGGGCCAACGTCCTGACTTTC.

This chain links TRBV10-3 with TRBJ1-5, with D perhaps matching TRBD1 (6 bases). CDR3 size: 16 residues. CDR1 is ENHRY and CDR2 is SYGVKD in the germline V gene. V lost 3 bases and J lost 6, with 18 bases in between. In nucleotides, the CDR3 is TGTGCCATCAGTGATTCAAACAGGGTAGGTAGTCAGCCCCAGCATTTT. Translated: CAISDSNRVGSQPQHF.

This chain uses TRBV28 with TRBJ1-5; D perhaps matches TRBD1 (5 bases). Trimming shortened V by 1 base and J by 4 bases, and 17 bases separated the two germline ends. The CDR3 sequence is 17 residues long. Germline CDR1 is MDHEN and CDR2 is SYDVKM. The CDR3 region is CASSLSARRERNQPQHF. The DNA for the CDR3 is TGTGCCAGCAGTTTATCTGCTCGCAGGGAAAGGAATCAGCCCCAGCATTTT.

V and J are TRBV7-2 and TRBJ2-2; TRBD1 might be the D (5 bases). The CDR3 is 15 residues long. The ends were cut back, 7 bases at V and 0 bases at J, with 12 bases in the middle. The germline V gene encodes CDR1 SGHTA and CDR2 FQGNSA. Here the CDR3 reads CASTSPTANTGELFF. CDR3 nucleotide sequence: TGTGCCAGCACTTCTCCGACAGCGAACACCGGGGAGCTGTTTTTT.

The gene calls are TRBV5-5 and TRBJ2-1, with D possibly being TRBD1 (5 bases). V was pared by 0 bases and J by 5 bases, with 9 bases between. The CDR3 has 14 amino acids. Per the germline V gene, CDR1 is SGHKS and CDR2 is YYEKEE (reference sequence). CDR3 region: CASSLEAQDNEQFF. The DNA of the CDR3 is TGTGCCAGCAGCTTGGAGGCACAGGACAATGAGCAGTTCTTC.

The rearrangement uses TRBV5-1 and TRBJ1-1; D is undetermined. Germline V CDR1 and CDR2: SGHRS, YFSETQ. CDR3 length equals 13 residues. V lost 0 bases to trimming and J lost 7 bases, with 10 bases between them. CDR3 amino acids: CASSLAVYSEAFF. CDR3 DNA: TGCGCCAGCAGCTTGGCCGTATACAGTGAAGCTTTCTTT. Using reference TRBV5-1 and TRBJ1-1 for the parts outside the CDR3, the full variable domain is KAGVTQTPRYLIKTRGQQVTLSCSPISGHRSVSWYQQTPGQGLQFLFEYFSETQRNKGNFPGRFSGRQFSNSRSEMNVSTLELGDSALYLCASSLAVYSEAFFGQGTRLTVV.

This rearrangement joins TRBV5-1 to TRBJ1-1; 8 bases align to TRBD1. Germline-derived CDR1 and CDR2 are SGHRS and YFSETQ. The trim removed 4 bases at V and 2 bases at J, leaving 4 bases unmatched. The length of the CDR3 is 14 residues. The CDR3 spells CASSTTGANTEAFF. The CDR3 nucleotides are TGCGCCAGCAGCACGACAGGGGCCAACACTGAAGCTTTCTTT.

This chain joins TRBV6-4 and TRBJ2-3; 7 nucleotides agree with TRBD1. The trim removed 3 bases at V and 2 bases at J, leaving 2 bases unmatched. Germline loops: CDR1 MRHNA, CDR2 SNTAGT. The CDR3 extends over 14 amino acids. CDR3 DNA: TGTGCCAGCAGTGAGGGACAGTACACAGATACGCAGTATTTT. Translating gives CASSEGQYTDTQYF.

The CDR3 here is CASRHRGRVYEQYF. The CDR3 DNA reads TGTGCCAGCAGACACAGGGGGCGCGTCTACGAGCAGTACTTC. The chain links TRBV6-5 to TRBJ2-7, with 9 bases lining up with TRBD1. CDR1 and CDR2 from the germline V gene are MNHEY and SVGAGI. V was clipped by 6 bases and J by 3 bases; unmatched bases: 6. The CDR3 runs to 14 residues.

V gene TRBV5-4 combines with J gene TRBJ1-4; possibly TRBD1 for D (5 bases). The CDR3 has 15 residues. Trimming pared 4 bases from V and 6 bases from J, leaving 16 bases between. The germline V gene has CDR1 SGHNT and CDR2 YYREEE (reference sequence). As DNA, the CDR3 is TGTGCCAGCAGCAATCCCAGGGAGGGATATGAAAAACTGTTTTTT. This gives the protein CASSNPREGYEKLFF.

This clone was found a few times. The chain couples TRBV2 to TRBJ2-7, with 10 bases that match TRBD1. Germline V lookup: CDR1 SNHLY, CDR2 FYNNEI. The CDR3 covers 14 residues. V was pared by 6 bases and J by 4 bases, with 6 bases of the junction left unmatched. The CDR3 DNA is TGTGCCAGCAGAAGACAGGGGGCTTGGTACGAGCAGTACTTC. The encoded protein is CASRRQGAWYEQYF.

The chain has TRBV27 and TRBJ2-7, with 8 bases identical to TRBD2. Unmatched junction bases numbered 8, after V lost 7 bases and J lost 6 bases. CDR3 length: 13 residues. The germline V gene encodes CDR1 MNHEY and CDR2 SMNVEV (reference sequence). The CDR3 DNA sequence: TGTGCCAGCAAGCTCGGGGGGGCGGGCGAGCAGTACTTC. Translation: CASKLGGAGEQYF.

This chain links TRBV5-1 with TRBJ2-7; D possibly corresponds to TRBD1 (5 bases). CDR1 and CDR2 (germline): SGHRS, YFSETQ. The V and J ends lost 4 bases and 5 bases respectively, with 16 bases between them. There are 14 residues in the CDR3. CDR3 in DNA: TGCGCCAGCAGCCAGATGGACACTCGGAACGAGCAGTACTTC. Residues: CASSQMDTRNEQYF. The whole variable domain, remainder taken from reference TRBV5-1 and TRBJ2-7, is KAGVTQTPRYLIKTRGQQVTLSCSPISGHRSVSWYQQTPGQGLQFLFEYFSETQRNKGNFPGRFSGRQFSNSRSEMNVSTLELGDSALYLCASSQMDTRNEQYFGPGTRLTVT.

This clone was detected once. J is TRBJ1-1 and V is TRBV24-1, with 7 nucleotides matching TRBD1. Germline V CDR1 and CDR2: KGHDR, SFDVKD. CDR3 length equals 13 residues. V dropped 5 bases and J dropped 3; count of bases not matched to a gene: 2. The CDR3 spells CATSGTGDTEAFF. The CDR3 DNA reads TGTGCCACCAGTGGAACAGGGGACACTGAAGCTTTCTTT.

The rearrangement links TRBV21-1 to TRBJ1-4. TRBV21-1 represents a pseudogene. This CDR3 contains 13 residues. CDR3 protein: CASSKGLSEKLFF. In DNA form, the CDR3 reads TGTGCCAGCAGCAAGGGACTATCTGAAAAACTGTTTTTT.

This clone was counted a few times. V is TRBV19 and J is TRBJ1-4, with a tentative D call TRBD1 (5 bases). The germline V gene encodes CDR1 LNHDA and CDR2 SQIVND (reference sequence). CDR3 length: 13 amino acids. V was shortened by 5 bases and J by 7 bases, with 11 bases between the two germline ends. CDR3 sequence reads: CASSPDRGEKLFF. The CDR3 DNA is TGTGCCAGTAGTCCAGACAGAGGTGAAAAACTGTTTTTT.

The CDR3 loop reads CAAGTGSYEQYF. Written as DNA, the CDR3 is TGTGCCGCAGGGACAGGGAGCTACGAGCAGTACTTC. The rearrangement uses TRBV6-5 and TRBJ2-7; TRBD1 aligns across 9 bases. Germline CDR1 is MNHEY and CDR2 is SVGAGI. This CDR3 is 12 amino acids long. J gave up 3 bases and V 11 bases, and 5 bases lay outside the gene matches.

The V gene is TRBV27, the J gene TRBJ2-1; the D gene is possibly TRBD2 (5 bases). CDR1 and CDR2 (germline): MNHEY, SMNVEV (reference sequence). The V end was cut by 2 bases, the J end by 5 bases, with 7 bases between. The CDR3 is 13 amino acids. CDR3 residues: CASSLTRNNEQFF. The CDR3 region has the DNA TGTGCCAGCAGTTTAACTAGAAACAATGAGCAGTTCTTC.

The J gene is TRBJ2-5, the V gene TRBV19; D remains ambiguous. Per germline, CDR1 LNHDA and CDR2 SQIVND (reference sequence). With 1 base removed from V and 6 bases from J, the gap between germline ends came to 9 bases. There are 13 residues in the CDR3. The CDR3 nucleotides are TGTGCCAGTAGTATAGGCCAGTCGAAGACCCAGTACTTC. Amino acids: CASSIGQSKTQYF.

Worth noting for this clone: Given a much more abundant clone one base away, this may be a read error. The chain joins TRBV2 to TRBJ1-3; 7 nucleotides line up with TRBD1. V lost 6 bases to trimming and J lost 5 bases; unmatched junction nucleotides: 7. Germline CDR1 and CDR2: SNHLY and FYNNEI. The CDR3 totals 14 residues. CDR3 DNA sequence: TGTGCCAGCAGGCCGGGACAGAGAAGAAACACCATATATTTT. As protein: CASRPGQRRNTIYF.

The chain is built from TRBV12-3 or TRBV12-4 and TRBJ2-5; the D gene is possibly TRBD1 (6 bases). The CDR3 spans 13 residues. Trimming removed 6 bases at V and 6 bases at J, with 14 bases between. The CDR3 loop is CASSLTGSQTQYF. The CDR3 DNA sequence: TGTGCCAGCAGCCTAACAGGGAGTCAGACCCAGTACTTC.

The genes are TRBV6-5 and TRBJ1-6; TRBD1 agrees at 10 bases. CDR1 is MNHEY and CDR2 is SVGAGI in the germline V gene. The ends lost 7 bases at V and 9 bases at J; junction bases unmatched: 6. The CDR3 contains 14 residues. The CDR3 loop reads CASTGTGVTSPLHF. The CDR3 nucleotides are TGTGCCAGCACCGGGACAGGGGTGACTTCACCCCTCCACTTT.

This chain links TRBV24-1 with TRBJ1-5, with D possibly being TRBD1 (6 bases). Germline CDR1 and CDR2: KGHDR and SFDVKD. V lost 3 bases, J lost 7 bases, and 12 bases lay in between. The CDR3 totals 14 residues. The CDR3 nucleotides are TGTGCCACCAGTGATGGGGGGGCGGGACAGCCCCAGCATTTT. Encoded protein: CATSDGGAGQPQHF.

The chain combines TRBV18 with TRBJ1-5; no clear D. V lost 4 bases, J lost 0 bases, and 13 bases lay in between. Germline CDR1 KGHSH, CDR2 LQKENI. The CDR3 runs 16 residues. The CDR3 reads CASSHGSGNSNQPQHF. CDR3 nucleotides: TGTGCCAGCTCACACGGCTCGGGGAATAGCAATCAGCCCCAGCATTTT. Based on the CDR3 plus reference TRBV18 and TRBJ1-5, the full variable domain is NAGVMQNPRHLVRRRGQEARLRCSPMKGHSHVYWYRQLPEEGLKFMVYLQKENIIDESGMPKERFSAEFPKEGPSILRIQQVVRGDSAAYFCASSHGSGNSNQPQHFGDGTRLSIL.